One and the same sample provided the 26 T cell receptor beta chains below, sequenced in a study of T cells in Graves' hyperthyroidism and ophthalmopathy. Amplification targeted TCR beta CDR3 regions from RNA transcripts. First-round RT-PCR of the TCR CDR3 relied on the HTBI primer set. TCRdb analysed the multiplex PCR reads with MiXCR anew, one entry per CDR3 protein. The sample has 500,000 to 650,000 distinct CDR3 sequences; 17% are singletons. Sequencing used blood. The receptors derive from a woman aged 18-29 years with Graves' ophthalmopathy.

This clonotype has just a few counts. V gene TRBV28 combines with J gene TRBJ1-1; the match to TRBD1 covers 7 bases. V gave up 7 bases and J gave up 1 base; unmatched junction bases: 9. This CDR3 has 15 residues. Germline CDR1 MDHEN, CDR2 SYDVKM. The CDR3 DNA reads as TGTGCCAGCAACTCTGCCGGGACAGCGAACACTGAAGCTTTCTTT. This translates into CASNSAGTANTEAFF.

The chain combines TRBV6-1 with TRBJ2-7, with a tentative D call TRBD2 (5 bases). In germline, CDR1 is MNHNS, CDR2 SASEGT. CDR3 size: 13 residues. V dropped 10 bases and J dropped 3 bases, with 16 bases sitting between them. The CDR3 DNA is TGTGCCATCGCGGGCAGCGGCAACTACGAGCAGTACTTC. The encoded protein is CAIAGSGNYEQYF.

A remark on this clonotype: The junction does not match germline at one end; this may be a read error. V usage is TRBV18 and J usage is TRBJ1-2; 7 positions match TRBD1. The germline V gene encodes CDR1 KGHSH and CDR2 LQKENI. The CDR3 is 15 residues long. Written as DNA, the CDR3 is TGTGCCAGCTCACCACGAGGACAGGCTAACTATGGCTACGCCTTC. As protein: CASSPRGQANYGYAF.

On this clonotype itself: One base away lies a much larger clone, so this may be a sequencing read error. This sequence joins TRBV30 and TRBJ1-1; the match to TRBD1 covers 8 bases. This CDR3 region has 13 residues. CDR1 is GTSNPN and CDR2 is SVGIG in the germline V gene (reference sequence). The CDR3 DNA follows: TGTGCCTGGGAAGAGACAGGGGTCACTGAAGCTCTCTTT. This translates into CAWEETGVTEALF.

The CDR3 DNA reads as TGTGCCACCAGCCCAAGAGGCGGCAGGGAGGGGTTTGGGTACACTGAAGCTTTCTTT. The encoded protein is CATSPRGGREGFGYTEAFF. The rearrangement uses TRBV15 and TRBJ1-1; maybe TRBD1 (5 bases). The length of the CDR3 is 19 residues. Per the germline V gene, CDR1 is LNHNV and CDR2 is YYDKDF (reference sequence). The V end was cut by 5 bases, the J end by 3 bases, with 28 bases between.

This clonotype was observed at least ten times. The chain is built from TRBV12-3 or TRBV12-4 and TRBJ1-1; D gene uncertain. The CDR3 contains 15 residues. V gave up 6 bases and J gave up 4 bases, with 18 bases separating them. For the CDR3, the DNA is TGTGCCAGCAGCCTACCTTTGGTGGAGGGCACTGAAGCTTTCTTT. As protein: CASSLPLVEGTEAFF.

This clonotype was counted at least ten times. This sequence joins TRBV28 and TRBJ1-1, with a possible D match to TRBD1 (5 bases). The CDR3 consists of 13 residues. Germline V gene lookup returns CDR1 MDHEN and CDR2 SYDVKM. Trimming removed 4 bases at V and 1 base at J, with 7 bases between. The CDR3 here is CASSYGQNTEAFF. CDR3 in DNA: TGTGCCAGCAGTTATGGACAGAACACTGAAGCTTTCTTT.

CDR3 sequence: CAISEGVAKNIQYF. CDR3 DNA: TGTGCCATCAGTGAGGGGGTAGCCAAAAACATTCAGTACTTC. The chain is built from TRBV10-3 and TRBJ2-4; D is undetermined. Trimming stripped 2 bases from V and 0 bases from J, with 5 bases between. From germline, CDR1 is ENHRY and CDR2 SYGVKD. The CDR3 is 14 residues long.

The gene calls are TRBV6-2 or TRBV6-3 and TRBJ1-1; unclear D gene. The CDR3 totals 15 residues. Germline loops: CDR1 MNHEY, CDR2 SVGEGT. V was pared by 4 bases and J by 1 base, with 13 bases between. The CDR3 DNA reads as TGTGCCAGCAGTTTGCTGGCGACCTCGAACACTGAAGCTTTCTTT. It translates to CASSLLATSNTEAFF.

The table lists this clonotype with a few counts. CDR3 nucleotide sequence: TGTGCCAGCAGCCCCAGCGGGATGATTAGCACAGATACGCAGTATTTT. Translated, it gives CASSPSGMISTDTQYF. The chain couples TRBV7-9 to TRBJ2-3; 7 bases line up with TRBD2. CDR3 size: 16 residues. J gave up 0 bases and V 5 bases, and 8 bases lay outside the gene matches. The germline V gene has CDR1 SEHNR and CDR2 FQNEAQ (reference sequence).

The chain combines TRBV19 with TRBJ2-2; 10 bases line up with TRBD1. The CDR3 loop spans 16 amino acids. Germline V gene data show CDR1 as LNHDA and CDR2 as SQIVND (reference sequence). The V and J ends lost 4 bases and 6 bases, in that order; junction bases with no gene match: 8. The CDR3 DNA follows: TGTGCCAGTAGTAGAGCGGGACAGGGGAAGGCCGGGGAGCTGTTTTTT. Translation gives CASSRAGQGKAGELFF. Full variable domain (remainder filled in from reference TRBV19 and TRBJ2-2): DGGITQSPKYLFRKEGQNVTLSCEQNLNHDAMYWYRQDPGQGLRLIYYSQIVNDFQKGDIAEGYSVSREKKESFPLTVTSAQKNPTAFYLCASSRAGQGKAGELFFGEGSRLTVL.

The chain carries TRBV20-1 and TRBJ1-5; 7 bases are shared with TRBD1. Germline V gives CDR1 DFQATT, CDR2 SNEGSKA (reference sequence). With 3 bases clipped from V and 6 bases from J, the junction kept 17 bases outside the gene matches. The CDR3 length is 17 residues. The CDR3 here is CSARDLKTGALLQPQHF. In DNA form, the CDR3 reads TGCAGTGCTAGGGACCTTAAAACAGGGGCTCTTCTTCAGCCCCAGCATTTT.

In this sample, this clonotype turned up many times. CDR3 nucleotide sequence: TGTGCCAGCAGTTACTCTGGGGATGACAGGGGCAGTGATACGCAGTATTTT. This sequence encodes CASSYSGDDRGSDTQYF. This chain joins TRBV6-5 and TRBJ2-3, with TRBD1 matching over 8 bases. The CDR3 consists of 17 residues. After removal of 0 bases from V and 6 bases from J, the junction contained 11 bases not matched to a gene. Germline-derived CDR1 and CDR2 are MNHEY and SVGAGI.

This clonotype showed up just a few times. This sequence joins TRBV28 and TRBJ1-2; TRBD1 matches 7 bases. The CDR3 has 12 residues. J was trimmed by 7 bases and V by 7 bases; bases with no gene match: 6. Germline CDR1 reads MDHEN; CDR2 reads SYDVKM. The DNA for the CDR3 is TGTGCCAGCACTGACAGGGTTACTGGCTACACCTTC. Its translation: CASTDRVTGYTF.

Many counts were recorded for this clonotype. The chain uses TRBV20-1 and TRBJ2-7, with TRBD2 matching over 7 bases. Germline CDR1 DFQATT, CDR2 SNEGSKA (reference sequence). Unmatched junction bases numbered 0, after V lost 0 bases and J lost 1 base. The CDR3 has 13 amino acids. Here the CDR3 DNA reads TGCAGTGCTAGAGAGGGGGGGTCCTACGAGCAGTACTTC. It codes for CSAREGGSYEQYF.

This clonotype came up many times. V and J are TRBV3-1 and TRBJ2-1, with 7 nucleotides matching TRBD2. From germline, CDR1 is LGHDT and CDR2 YNNKEL (reference sequence). The V and J ends lost 0 bases and 3 bases, in that order; junction bases with no gene match: 2. The CDR3 sequence is 15 residues long. For the CDR3, the DNA is TGTGCCAGCAGCCAAGACGGGACTAACTACAATGAGCAGTTCTTC. Encoded protein: CASSQDGTNYNEQFF.

This rearrangement joins TRBV11-2 to TRBJ2-2; TRBD2 matches 14 bases. Germline V gene sequence: CDR1 SGHAT, CDR2 FQNNGV. V lost 3 bases to trimming and J lost 5 bases; unmatched junction nucleotides: 5. The CDR3 is 17 amino acids. CDR3 protein: CASSFGLAGGGTGELFF. CDR3 nucleotide sequence: TGTGCCAGCAGCTTTGGACTAGCGGGGGGTGGTACCGGGGAGCTGTTTTTT. Using reference TRBV11-2 and TRBJ2-2 for the parts outside the CDR3, the full variable domain is EAGVAQSPRYKIIEKRQSVAFWCNPISGHATLYWYQQILGQGPKLLIQFQNNGVVDDSQLPKDRFSAERLKGVDSTLKIQPAKLEDSAVYLCASSFGLAGGGTGELFFGEGSRLTVL.

This clonotype has at least ten counts. The chain couples TRBV7-8 to TRBJ1-1; D perhaps matches TRBD1 (6 bases). CDR1 is SGHVS and CDR2 is FQNEAQ in the germline V gene. The CDR3 has 16 residues. The V end was cut by 1 base, the J end by 0 bases, with 12 bases between. CDR3 nucleotides: TGTGCCAGCAGCTTAGGTTGGCAGGGGATGAACACTGAAGCTTTCTTT. Its translation: CASSLGWQGMNTEAFF.

This clonotype was seen at least ten times. This rearrangement joins TRBV12-3 or TRBV12-4 to TRBJ2-2, with unresolved D. The CDR3 runs to 13 residues. The germline V and J ends were trimmed by 7 bases and 1 base, with 7 bases remaining between them. The CDR3 nucleotides are TGTGCCAGCACCGACATGAACACCGGGGAGCTGTTTTTT. Encoded protein: CASTDMNTGELFF.

This clonotype was seen ten or more times. The rearrangement uses TRBV5-8 and TRBJ1-1; 9 bases are a match to TRBD1. The CDR3 extends over 14 amino acids. The germline gives CDR1 SGHTS, CDR2 YDEGEE. The ends lost 4 bases at V and 3 bases at J; junction bases unmatched: 4. CDR3 sequence (DNA): TGTGCCAGCAGCAGGGACAGGGACTACACTGAAGCTTTCTTT. Its translation: CASSRDRDYTEAFF.

V usage is TRBV6-1 and J usage is TRBJ2-1, with 11 positions matching TRBD2. CDR3 length: 15 amino acids. Germline CDR1 and CDR2: MNHNS and SASEGT. V dropped 7 bases and J dropped 7; count of bases not matched to a gene: 9. DNA of the CDR3: TGTGCCAGCAAACTACTAGCGGGGGTTGGAAATGAGCAGTTCTTC. This codes for CASKLLAGVGNEQFF.

The chain employs TRBV3-1 and TRBJ2-2; D possibly corresponds to TRBD1 (5 bases). With 3 bases removed from V and 4 bases from J, the gap between germline ends came to 15 bases. Germline loops: CDR1 LGHDT, CDR2 YNNKEL (reference sequence). The CDR3 extends over 16 amino acids. CDR3 coding DNA: TGTGCCAGCAGCCATCAAGTCCCGCAGGGCACCGGGGAGCTGTTTTTT. It translates to CASSHQVPQGTGELFF.

This clonotype was observed at least ten times. The V call is TRBV27, the J call TRBJ2-7, with D tentatively TRBD1 or TRBD2 (6 bases each). Germline V lookup: CDR1 MNHEY, CDR2 SMNVEV (reference sequence). The CDR3 spans 14 residues. The V end lost 3 bases, the J end lost 2 bases, and 11 bases lay between the germline ends. The CDR3 spells CASSFGGPAYEQYF. In DNA, the CDR3 is TGTGCCAGCAGTTTCGGGGGCCCTGCCTACGAGCAGTACTTC.

The table lists this clonotype with many counts. The J gene is TRBJ2-7, the V gene TRBV7-2; D might be TRBD1 or TRBD2, each matching 5 bases. Germline-derived CDR1 and CDR2 are SGHTA and FQGNSA. This CDR3 region has 15 residues. V was pared by 3 bases and J by 4 bases, with 16 bases between. The CDR3 DNA reads as TGTGCCAGCAGCTTCGGGACCCCCCCTGGGTACGAGCAGTACTTC. Translating it yields CASSFGTPPGYEQYF.

This chain uses TRBV4-1 with TRBJ2-2; 12 positions agree with TRBD2. Trimming took 2 bases from V and 4 from J; bases not matched to a gene: 5. CDR1 is MGHRA, CDR2 YSYEKL, per germline. The CDR3 totals 17 residues. The CDR3 DNA reads TGCGCCAGCAGCCAACTAGCGGGGGGGCGGGGCACCGGGGAGCTGTTTTTT. Translation gives CASSQLAGGRGTGELFF.

This clonotype has a count of ten or more. This rearrangement joins TRBV28 to TRBJ2-5; possibly TRBD2 for D (5 bases). The CDR3 sequence is 13 residues long. V dropped 9 bases and J dropped 5 bases, with 16 bases sitting between them. Germline values: CDR1 MDHEN, CDR2 SYDVKM. The CDR3 protein is CASVPRELETQYF. Written as DNA, the CDR3 is TGTGCCAGTGTCCCGAGGGAATTGGAGACCCAGTACTTC.